The 18 T cell receptor beta chains in this list originate from one sample, sequenced in a study of T cell changes during pregnancy in multiple sclerosis (dated by TCRdb to between 2018 and 2021). The library was built by means of the immunoSEQ multiplex PCR assay. The clones in this table, taken by TCRdb from immuneACCESS, are in-frame only. Not every clone is retained; where verified, under half of the shortfall comes from an unresolved V gene, and the cause of the rest is unknown. The sample yields some 75,000 clones; over 90% were counted once. The top ten constitute over 0.95% of the sample. The sequenced sample was peripheral blood, obtained in the second trimester of pregnancy. Every receptor here comes from a female donor with multiple sclerosis, enrolled in a pregnancy study.

The chain has TRBV4-2 and TRBJ1-5; the match to TRBD1 covers 10 bases. Per the germline V gene, CDR1 is LGHNA and CDR2 is YNFKEQ. The CDR3 contains 15 residues. V was clipped by 1 base and J by 6 bases; unmatched bases: 3. DNA for the CDR3: TGTGCCAGCAGCCAAGGGACAGGGGGGGGTCAGCCCCAGCATTTT. Translation: CASSQGTGGGQPQHF.

The V gene is TRBV30, the J gene TRBJ1-1; the match to TRBD1 covers 8 bases. Germline loops: CDR1 GTSNPN, CDR2 SVGIG (reference sequence). The CDR3 sequence is 14 residues long. The V gene end was trimmed by 1 base and the J gene end by 5 bases; junction bases not matched to a gene: 6. The DNA of the CDR3 is TGTGCCTGGAGTGGAGGGACAGGAGAAACTGAAGCTTTCTTT. Amino acid sequence: CAWSGGTGETEAFF. Supplemented by reference TRBV30 and TRBJ1-1, the full variable domain reads SQTIHQWPATLVQPVGSPLSLECTVEGTSNPNLYWYRQAAGRGLQLLFYSVGIGQISSEVPQNLSASRPQDRQFILSSKKLLLSDSGFYLCAWSGGTGETEAFFGQGTRLTVV.

V is TRBV7-2 and J is TRBJ2-2; TRBD2 is a possible D gene (6 bases). The V gene's germline CDR1 is SGHTA and CDR2 FQGNSA. The V gene lost 4 bases and the J gene lost 5 bases, with 14 bases spanning the gap. The CDR3 spans 15 residues. CDR3 loop: CASSWDWARTGELFF. CDR3 DNA sequence: TGTGCCAGCAGCTGGGACTGGGCGAGGACCGGGGAGCTGTTTTTT.

DNA for the CDR3: TGCAGCGTTGAACAGGGCGTCCAGACTGAAGCTTTCTTT. Translated: CSVEQGVQTEAFF. The V gene is TRBV29-1, the J gene TRBJ1-1; TRBD1 is a possible D gene (5 bases). Trimming stripped 2 bases from V and 5 bases from J, with 12 bases between. CDR3 size: 13 residues. CDR1 is SQVTM and CDR2 is ANQGSEA in the germline V gene.

The sample holds one count of this clone. The rearrangement uses TRBV5-4 and TRBJ2-1, with 7 positions matching TRBD2. J was trimmed by 5 bases and V by 4 bases; bases with no gene match: 9. CDR1 is SGHNT and CDR2 is YYREEE in the germline V gene (reference sequence). The CDR3 sequence is 15 residues long. This chain's CDR3 is CASSQKRDLNNEQFF. For the CDR3, the DNA is TGTGCCAGCAGCCAAAAGCGGGACTTAAACAATGAGCAGTTCTTC. The full variable domain, in which reference TRBV5-4 and TRBJ2-1 provide the parts outside the CDR3, is ETGVTQSPTHLIKTRGQQVTLRCSSQSGHNTVSWYQQALGQGPQFIFQYYREEENGRGNFPPRFSGLQFPNYSSELNVNALELDDSALYLCASSQKRDLNNEQFFGPGTRLTVL.

The chain carries TRBV13 and TRBJ2-7, with 8 positions matching TRBD1. This CDR3 has 14 residues. From germline, CDR1 is PRHDT and CDR2 FYEKMQ (reference sequence). V was pared by 4 bases and J by 5 bases, with 7 bases of the junction left unmatched. The CDR3 sequence is CASSSPTGAHEQYF. The CDR3 nucleotides read TGTGCCAGCAGCTCCCCGACAGGGGCCCACGAGCAGTACTTC.

This clone was seen only once. The V and J genes are TRBV19 and TRBJ2-7; weak D call: TRBD1 (6 bases). Trimming took 5 bases from V and 4 from J, leaving 15 bases between them. The germline gives CDR1 LNHDA, CDR2 SQIVND (reference sequence). The length of the CDR3 is 14 residues. The CDR3: CASSGSGAGYEQYF. CDR3 bases: TGTGCCAGTAGTGGTTCAGGGGCTGGGTACGAGCAGTACTTC.

The chain combines TRBV5-1 with TRBJ2-6; 8 bases agree with TRBD1. V lost 1 base, J lost 6 bases, and 15 bases stayed unmatched. The germline gives CDR1 SGHRS, CDR2 YFSETQ. The CDR3 is 19 amino acids. This chain's CDR3 is CASSLRPQGATGMANVLTF. As DNA, the CDR3 is TGCGCCAGCAGCTTGCGTCCTCAGGGGGCGACTGGGATGGCCAACGTCCTGACTTTC.

This clone was recorded only once. This sequence joins TRBV28 and TRBJ2-7; D perhaps matches TRBD1 (5 bases). Germline loops: CDR1 MDHEN, CDR2 SYDVKM. The CDR3 runs to 15 residues. V lost 4 bases and J 1 base, leaving 14 bases between the germline ends. The CDR3 spells CASSYDSLTSYEQYF. The CDR3 nucleotides are TGTGCCAGCAGTTACGACAGTCTTACTTCCTACGAGCAGTACTTC.

J is TRBJ1-4 and V is TRBV7-2; 8 bases line up with TRBD1. The CDR3 is 16 residues long. V lost 5 bases, J lost 5 bases, and 10 bases stayed unmatched. Germline CDR1 reads SGHTA; CDR2 reads FQGNSA. This chain's CDR3 is CASSASTGGGNEKLFF. The CDR3 DNA follows: TGTGCCAGCAGCGCAAGCACAGGGGGAGGGAATGAAAAACTGTTTTTT. The full variable domain, its missing parts supplied by reference TRBV7-2 and TRBJ1-4, is GAGVSQSPSNKVTEKGKDVELRCDPISGHTALYWYRQSLGQGLEFLIYFQGNSAPDKSGLPSDRFSAERTGGSVSTLTIQRTQQEDSAVYLCASSASTGGGNEKLFFGSGTQLSVL.

The genes are TRBV2 and TRBJ2-1; D is possibly TRBD2 (6 bases). The CDR3 totals 13 residues. With 7 bases removed from V and 9 bases from J, the gap between germline ends came to 16 bases. CDR1 and CDR2 from the germline V gene are SNHLY and FYNNEI. The CDR3 DNA reads TGTGCCAGCAAACGCGGGGAGACAACTGAGCAGTTCTTC. The encoded protein is CASKRGETTEQFF.

The chain combines TRBV5-1 with TRBJ2-1; 9 bases agree with TRBD2. CDR3 length: 15 amino acids. Germline values: CDR1 SGHRS, CDR2 YFSETQ. The V and J ends lost 1 base and 7 bases, in that order; junction bases with no gene match: 6. The CDR3 DNA is TGCGCCAGCAGCTTGTTGGTAGCGGGAGATAATGAGCAGTTCTTC. This encodes CASSLLVAGDNEQFF.

CDR3 DNA: TGTGCCAGCAGCTTAGGTACGCGGGCGAACACCGGGGAGCTGTTTTTT. It codes for CASSLGTRANTGELFF. The rearrangement joins TRBV11-2 to TRBJ2-2; possible D gene TRBD2, 5 bases. Trimming removed 1 base at V and 0 bases at J, with 9 bases between. The CDR3 runs to 16 residues. Germline V gene sequence: CDR1 SGHAT, CDR2 FQNNGV.

This chain links TRBV9 with TRBJ2-3, with D possibly being TRBD2 (7 bases). The V end was cut by 1 base, the J end by 2 bases, with 14 bases between. The CDR3 loop spans 16 amino acids. The germline gives CDR1 SGDLS, CDR2 YYNGEE. This chain's CDR3 is CASSVLGGGITDTQYF. CDR3 DNA sequence: TGTGCCAGCAGCGTACTAGGGGGAGGGATCACAGATACGCAGTATTTT.

The rearrangement links TRBV19 to TRBJ1-1; D is unresolved. This CDR3 is built from 11 residues. CDR1 is LNHDA, CDR2 SQIVND, per germline (reference sequence). Between the trimmed V and J ends, which lost 11 bases and 2 bases, there was a span of 9 bases. As DNA, the CDR3 is TGTGCCGCGGGGTCTAACACTGAAGCTTTCTTT. It yields the protein CAAGSNTEAFF.

The chain carries TRBV19 and TRBJ2-2; possible D gene TRBD2, 6 bases. In germline, CDR1 is LNHDA, CDR2 SQIVND (reference sequence). The germline V and J ends were trimmed by 6 bases and 8 bases, with 13 bases remaining between them. CDR3 length: 13 residues. DNA of the CDR3: TGTGCCAGTAGCGGGAGTTCGGGAGGGGAGCTGTTTTTT. It specifies CASSGSSGGELFF. The full variable domain, its missing parts supplied by reference TRBV19 and TRBJ2-2, is DGGITQSPKYLFRKEGQNVTLSCEQNLNHDAMYWYRQDPGQGLRLIYYSQIVNDFQKGDIAEGYSVSREKKESFPLTVTSAQKNPTAFYLCASSGSSGGELFFGEGSRLTVL.

This clone was picked up one time. V is TRBV27 and J is TRBJ2-7, with TRBD1 matching 9 bases. After removal of 4 bases from V and 5 bases from J, the junction contained 18 bases not matched to a gene. Germline V gene data show CDR1 as MNHEY and CDR2 as SMNVEV (reference sequence). The CDR3 is 18 residues long. The CDR3 DNA reads as TGTGCCAGCAGTTCTATTCCGATATCCCGACAGGGGGGGAACGAGCAGTACTTC. As protein: CASSSIPISRQGGNEQYF.

A single count supports this clone. The chain recombines TRBV30 with TRBJ2-2, with 10 nucleotides matching TRBD1. J lost 8 bases, V lost 8 bases, and 11 bases had no gene match. Germline CDR1 and CDR2: GTSNPN and SVGIG (reference sequence). The CDR3 has 14 residues. CDR3 in amino acids: CAHQSGTGVGELFF. The CDR3 nucleotides are TGTGCCCACCAGTCCGGGACAGGGGTGGGGGAGCTGTTTTTT.